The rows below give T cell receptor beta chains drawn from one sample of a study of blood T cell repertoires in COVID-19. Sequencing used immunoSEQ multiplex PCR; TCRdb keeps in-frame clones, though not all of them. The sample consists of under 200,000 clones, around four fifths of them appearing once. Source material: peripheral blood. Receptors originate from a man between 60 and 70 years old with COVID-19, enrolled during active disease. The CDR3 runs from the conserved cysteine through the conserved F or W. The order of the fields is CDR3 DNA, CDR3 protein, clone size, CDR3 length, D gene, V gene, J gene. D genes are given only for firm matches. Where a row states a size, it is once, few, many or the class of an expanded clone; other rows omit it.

TGTGCCAGCAGCTTGAGGAGGGGTAACACCGGGGAGCTGTTTTTT	CASSLRRGNTGELFF	-	15	-	TRBV7-2	TRBJ2-2
TGTGCCAGCTCACCTCCCGGGGTCGGCGGGAGGACAGATACGCAGTATTTT	CASSPPGVGGRTDTQYF	-	17	TRBD2	TRBV18	TRBJ2-3
TGTGCCAGCTCATCAAACTCGGAAGAGACCCAGTACTTC	CASSSNSEETQYF	-	13	-	TRBV18	TRBJ2-5
TGTGCCACTTCGGCGGGACGAGAGCATTCACCCCTCCACTTT	CATSAGREHSPLHF	-	14	-	TRBV6-5	TRBJ1-6
TGTGCCAGCAGCCAGGGGGCAGCGAACACTGAAGCTTTCTTT	CASSQGAANTEAFF	-	14	TRBD1	TRBV7-6	TRBJ1-1
TGTGCCAGCAGCTTGGACAGGGGTGCAACTAATGAAAAACTGTTTTTT	CASSLDRGATNEKLFF	-	16	TRBD1	TRBV5-6	TRBJ1-4
TGTGCCAGCAGCCAAGTAACCGACGGGGTGGGCAGTCAAGAGACCCAGTACTTC	CASSQVTDGVGSQETQYF	-	18	-	TRBV3-1/TRBV3-2	TRBJ2-5
TGTGCCTGGTTTACAGGGGCGTTGGGCTACACCTTC	CAWFTGALGYTF	-	12	TRBD1	TRBV30	TRBJ1-2
TGCAGTGCTAGTGCACAGGAGAATCATCAGCCCCAGCATTTT	CSASAQENHQPQHF	once	14	-	TRBV20-1	TRBJ1-5
TGCAGCGTTCAACCAAAGGGACTAGCGGGAGGAGCTGAGACCCAGTACTTC	CSVQPKGLAGGAETQYF	-	17	TRBD2	TRBV29-1	TRBJ2-5
TGTGCCAGCAGCTTAGGGCGGGAGGGTCAGCCCCAGCATTTT	CASSLGREGQPQHF	-	14	-	TRBV13	TRBJ1-5
TGCGCCAGCAGCCCTACCCAAGAGACCCAGTACTTC	CASSPTQETQYF	-	12	-	TRBV5-1	TRBJ2-5
TGTGCCGGCGGGGGCCGGGATTATAATTCACCCCTCCACTTT	CAGGGRDYNSPLHF	-	14	-	TRBV25-1	TRBJ1-6
TGTGCCAGCTCCCCCGGGACAGGAGTTTACACTGAAGCTTTCTTT	CASSPGTGVYTEAFF	-	15	TRBD1	TRBV18	TRBJ1-1
TGCGCCAGCAGCTTGGTTATTAGCGGTCACAATGAGCAGTTCTTC	CASSLVISGHNEQFF	-	15	-	TRBV5-1	TRBJ2-1
TGCGCCAGCAGCGGACAGACGAACTATGGCTACACCTTC	CASSGQTNYGYTF	few	13	-	TRBV5-1	TRBJ1-2
TGTGCCACCGGACGGGAAGCCTATGGCTACACCTTC	CATGREAYGYTF	-	12	-	TRBV10-3	TRBJ1-2
TGCGCCAGCAGCTTCCTAGGCAATCAGCCCCAGCATTTT	CASSFLGNQPQHF	-	13	-	TRBV5-1	TRBJ1-5
TGTGCCAGCAGCGGAGGGAGCTCTGGAAACACCATATATTTT	CASSGGSSGNTIYF	-	14	-	TRBV9	TRBJ1-3
TGTGCCAGCAGTATCAATGAGCAGTTCTTC	CASSINEQFF	-	10	-	TRBV7-9	TRBJ2-1
TGTGCCAGCAGCGGGAGGGTCCGAACTTACAATGAGCAGTTCTTC	CASSGRVRTYNEQFF	-	15	TRBD2	TRBV5-4	TRBJ2-1
TGTGCCAGCAGCTTATCGCTAGCGGGAATTTACAATGAGCAGTTCTTC	CASSLSLAGIYNEQFF	-	16	TRBD2	TRBV7-8	TRBJ2-1
TGTGCCAGTAGTATGGTTGCGGGATCCCACAATGAGCAGTTCTTC	CASSMVAGSHNEQFF	once	15	-	TRBV19	TRBJ2-1
TGTGCCAGCTCAAGAAGGGGGATTGGCTACACCTTC	CASSRRGIGYTF	few	12	-	TRBV28	TRBJ1-2
TGTGCCAGCAGGCATCATCCGGGACTAGCGGGAGGGCGGGGATACGAGCAGTACTTC	CASRHHPGLAGGRGYEQYF	-	19	TRBD2	TRBV7-9	TRBJ2-7
TGTGCCAGCAGCCAAGATCACGCGACTTTCTATGGCTACACCTTC	CASSQDHATFYGYTF	-	15	-	TRBV14	TRBJ1-2
TGTGCCAGCAGCCAAGAAGTGGGGCTTGGTAATCAGCCCCAGCATTTT	CASSQEVGLGNQPQHF	-	16	-	TRBV14	TRBJ1-5
TGTGCCAGCAGTCCGGACAGTTACTATGGCTACACCTTC	CASSPDSYYGYTF	once	13	-	TRBV27	TRBJ1-2
TGTGCCAGCAGCAAGCTACGGGACAGGGTAACCGGGGAGCTGTTTTTT	CASSKLRDRVTGELFF	once	16	TRBD1	TRBV7-9	TRBJ2-2
TGTGCCAGCAGTCCAGCCACAGGGTTGAACACTGAAGCTTTCTTT	CASSPATGLNTEAFF	-	15	-	TRBV27	TRBJ1-1
TGTGCCAGCAGTTTGGGTTGGCTAGCGGGGAACTCCTACGAGCAGTACTTC	CASSLGWLAGNSYEQYF	-	17	TRBD2	TRBV28	TRBJ2-7
TGTGCCAGCAGCCTTAGCGGGAGGGCCCCCGAGACCCAGTACTTC	CASSLSGRAPETQYF	-	15	TRBD2	TRBV9	TRBJ2-5
TGCGCCAGCAGCGTGGGACAGGGTGGCAATCAGCCCCAGCATTTT	CASSVGQGGNQPQHF	few	15	TRBD1	TRBV5-1	TRBJ1-5
TGTGCCAGCAGCGTCGAGCTGAACACTGAAGCTTTCTTT	CASSVELNTEAFF	-	13	-	TRBV9	TRBJ1-1
TGTGCCACCAGCCGGGCCAGGGGTAAGCCCCAGCATTTT	CATSRARGKPQHF	-	13	-	TRBV15	TRBJ1-5
TGTGCCAGCAGTTACTCTTCCGCAACTAATGAAAAACTGTTTTTT	CASSYSSATNEKLFF	-	15	-	TRBV6-6	TRBJ1-4
TGTGCCACCAGCAGCAACAGGGGCGGAAGGGAGACCCAGTACTTC	CATSSNRGGRETQYF	-	15	TRBD1	TRBV15	TRBJ2-5
TGTGCCAGCAGCCTACGCTCACCAAGAGCAGGAAACACCATATATTTT	CASSLRSPRAGNTIYF	-	16	-	TRBV5-6	TRBJ1-3
TGTGCCAGCAGTTTTTGGGGGGGCCCCTATGGCTACACCTTC	CASSFWGGPYGYTF	-	14	-	TRBV28	TRBJ1-2
TGCGCCAGCAGCTTCGACAGGGGTGGTGAAAAACTGTTTTTT	CASSFDRGGEKLFF	-	14	TRBD1	TRBV5-1	TRBJ1-4
TGTGCCAGCAGTCGGGGGAACACTGAAGCTTTCTTT	CASSRGNTEAFF	-	12	-	TRBV12-3/TRBV12-4	TRBJ1-1
TGTGCCAGCTTCCTCGACAGCACGAACACCGGGGAGCTGTTTTTT	CASFLDSTNTGELFF	-	15	-	TRBV18	TRBJ2-2
TGTGCCAGCTCACCCGGACACTCCTACGATGGCTACACCTTC	CASSPGHSYDGYTF	-	14	-	TRBV18	TRBJ1-2
TGTGCCAGCAGCCCCAACAGGGTTGGCTATGGCTACACCTTC	CASSPNRVGYGYTF	-	14	-	TRBV6-6	TRBJ1-2
TGCGCCAGCAGCTGGGGACAGCTATCGTACCAAGAGACCCAGTACTTC	CASSWGQLSYQETQYF	once	16	TRBD1	TRBV5-1	TRBJ2-5
TGTGCCAGTAGTATCCCGGACAGGGGGTGGGACGAGCAGTACTTC	CASSIPDRGWDEQYF	-	15	TRBD1	TRBV19	TRBJ2-7
TGTGCCTGGAGTGTGGACACCTCCTACGAGCAGTACTTC	CAWSVDTSYEQYF	-	13	-	TRBV30	TRBJ2-7
TGTGCCAGCAGTGAATACTGCCCCGCCCCAGCTAACTATGGCTACACCTTC	CASSEYCPAPANYGYTF	-	17	-	TRBV25-1	TRBJ1-2
TGCGCCAGCAGCCAAGATGGGGTCCGACAGGACAAACTGTTTTTT	CASSQDGVRQDKLFF	-	15	-	TRBV4-3	TRBJ1-4
TGTGCCAGCAGCCTGGACAGGGGTGGAAACACCATATATTTT	CASSLDRGGNTIYF	-	14	TRBD1	TRBV3-1/TRBV3-2	TRBJ1-3